What follows are 6 T cell receptor beta chains derived from one specimen sequenced in a study of Ad26.COV2.S vaccination and SARS-CoV-2 variants. Some clones are missing from TCRdb's copy, which holds only in-frame ones; the method was immunoSEQ multiplex PCR. The table lists around 370,000 clones, roughly 84% of them singletons. Stated treatment: some 19 received Ad26.COV2.S at low or high dose, single or two shots; 5 received placebo; per-sample allocation not given. Sampling took place 63 days after the first vaccine or placebo injection. Sequenced material: peripheral blood, taken in a trial of Ad26.COV2.S vaccine versus placebo. The receptors were gathered from a person aged 18-60 years who received the Ad26.COV2.S COVID-19 vaccine or a placebo.

V gene TRBV3-1 (or the pseudogene TRBV3-2) combines with J gene TRBJ1-1, with D perhaps matching TRBD1 (5 bases). The CDR3 is made up of 14 amino acids. Germline CDR1 is LGHDT and CDR2 is YNNKEL (reference sequence). Trimming pared 1 base from V and 1 base from J, leaving 7 bases between. The CDR3 coding sequence is TGTGCCAGCAGCCAAGGGGGGGGGAACACTGAAGCTTTCTTT. This translates into CASSQGGGNTEAFF.

The chain recombines TRBV9 with TRBJ2-7, with D perhaps matching TRBD1 (5 bases). The CDR3 runs to 14 residues. Germline V gives CDR1 SGDLS, CDR2 YYNGEE. V was pared by 2 bases and J by 3 bases, with 12 bases between. Here the CDR3 DNA reads TGTGCCAGCAGCGTGGTTCAGGGATACTACGAGCAGTACTTC. It codes for CASSVVQGYYEQYF.

The CDR3 bases are TGTGCCAGTAGTGATTTGGACGAGCAGTACTTC. Its translation: CASSDLDEQYF. The chain recombines TRBV19 with TRBJ2-7; D uncertain. Germline CDR1 reads LNHDA; CDR2 reads SQIVND (reference sequence). This CDR3 has 11 residues. V was shortened by 5 bases and J by 5 bases, with 7 bases between the two germline ends.

The chain employs TRBV10-3 and TRBJ2-4; no clear D. The CDR3 runs to 15 residues. Germline loops: CDR1 ENHRY, CDR2 SYGVKD. Trimming left V 2 bases short and J 0 bases short, with 8 bases between. This chain's CDR3 is CAISEGELAKNIQYF. CDR3 DNA: TGTGCCATCAGTGAGGGGGAATTAGCCAAAAACATTCAGTACTTC.

This chain connects TRBV4-3 to TRBJ1-1, with D hard to call. With 0 bases removed from V and 6 bases from J, the gap between germline ends came to 11 bases. This CDR3 has 14 amino acids. Looked up from germline, CDR1 is LGHNA and CDR2 is YSLEER. Here the CDR3 reads CASSQERATAEAFF. The DNA of the CDR3 is TGCGCCAGCAGCCAAGAAAGGGCCACAGCTGAAGCTTTCTTT.

The chain combines TRBV2 with TRBJ2-6, with D uncertain. CDR1 and CDR2 from the germline V gene are SNHLY and FYNNEI. V was clipped by 3 bases and J by 2 bases, with 11 bases between them. The CDR3 covers 16 residues. CDR3 in amino acids: CASSEPGRPGANVLTF. CDR3 coding DNA: TGTGCCAGCAGTGAGCCAGGACGTCCTGGGGCCAACGTCCTGACTTTC. Variable domain in full (rest from reference TRBV2 and TRBJ2-6): EPEVTQTPSHQVTQMGQEVILRCVPISNHLYFYWYRQILGQKVEFLVSFYNNEISEKSEIFDDQFSVERPDGSNFTLKIRSTKLEDSAMYFCASSEPGRPGANVLTFGAGSRLTVL.